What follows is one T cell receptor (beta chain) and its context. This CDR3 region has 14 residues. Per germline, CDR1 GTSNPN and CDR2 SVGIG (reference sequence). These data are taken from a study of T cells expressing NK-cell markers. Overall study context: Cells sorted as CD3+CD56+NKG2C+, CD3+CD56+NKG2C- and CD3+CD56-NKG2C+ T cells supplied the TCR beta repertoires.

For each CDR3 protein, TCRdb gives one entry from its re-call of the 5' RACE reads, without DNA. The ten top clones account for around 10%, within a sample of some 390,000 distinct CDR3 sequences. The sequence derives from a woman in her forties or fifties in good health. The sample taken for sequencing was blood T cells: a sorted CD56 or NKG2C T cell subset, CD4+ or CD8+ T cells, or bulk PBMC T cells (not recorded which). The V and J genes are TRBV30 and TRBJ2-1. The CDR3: CAGKGGSSYNEQFF.